This T cell receptor beta chain was identified in a study of blood T cell repertoires in COVID-19. Turning to the study itself: The United States, Italy and Spain were the sources of the acute and convalescent COVID-19 samples. The cDNA or gDNA used as material had been derived from T cells, B-cell-depleted T cells, or PBMCs.

V was clipped by 4 bases and J by 3 bases, with 6 bases between them. Germline assignment: CDR1 SQVTM and CDR2 ANQGSEA. This CDR3 region has 11 residues. Seattle participants joined during active infection and were tracked over time. Repertoires were generated with immunoSEQ multiplex PCR, while TCRdb's copy carries only in-frame clones and drops some. The table lists some 250,000 clones, roughly nine tenths of them singletons, with approximately 12% in the top ten. Sample: peripheral blood. V and J are TRBV29-1 and TRBJ1-1; unclear D gene. The receptor was isolated from a woman aged 30 to 39 with COVID-19, enrolled during active disease. The DNA of the CDR3 is TGCAGCGTTGTAGTGTACACTGAAGCTTTCTTT. This codes for CSVVVYTEAFF.